One sample yielded the 21 T cell receptor beta chains listed below, sequenced in a study of cytomegalovirus exposure and HLA in healthy donors. PCR used 60 Vbeta primers and 13 Jbeta primers. This table comes from immunoSEQ multiplex PCR, and its TCRdb copy is limited to in-frame clones, with some not included. Of about 170,000 clones listed, approximately 79% are singletons. The sequenced sample was PBMCs. The receptor set was obtained from a male donor in good health and CMV-seronegative.

This clone was seen only a few times. This chain links TRBV19 with TRBJ1-2; 8 bases align to TRBD1. Unmatched junction bases numbered 14, after V lost 4 bases and J lost 4 bases. Germline V gene data show CDR1 as LNHDA and CDR2 as SQIVND (reference sequence). The CDR3 runs 17 residues. CDR3 protein: CASSTGPTWTGPYGYTF. The CDR3 DNA follows: TGTGCCAGTAGTACGGGCCCCACTTGGACAGGGCCCTATGGCTACACCTTC.

This chain connects TRBV4-2 to TRBJ1-4; no firm D call. Trimming removed 3 bases at V and 5 bases at J, with 4 bases between. Germline V lookup: CDR1 LGHNA, CDR2 YNFKEQ. The length of the CDR3 is 12 residues. The CDR3, as DNA: TGTGCCAGCAGCCACGTAAATGAAAAACTGTTTTTT. It specifies CASSHVNEKLFF.

The chain carries TRBV2 and TRBJ2-3, with TRBD1 as a possible D gene (5 bases). From germline, CDR1 is SNHLY and CDR2 FYNNEI. The CDR3 is 12 residues long. The V end was cut by 11 bases, the J end by 2 bases, with 11 bases between. The CDR3 nucleotides are TGTGCCGGGGCCCGGAACACAGATACGCAGTATTTT. Its protein product is CAGARNTDTQYF. The full variable domain, rest sourced from reference TRBV2 and TRBJ2-3, is EPEVTQTPSHQVTQMGQEVILRCVPISNHLYFYWYRQILGQKVEFLVSFYNNEISEKSEIFDDQFSVERPDGSNFTLKIRSTKLEDSAMYFCAGARNTDTQYFGPGTRLTVL.

The rearrangement links TRBV5-5 to TRBJ1-4; no clear D gene. CDR3 length equals 15 residues. The germline V and J ends were trimmed by 0 bases and 0 bases, with 6 bases remaining between them. The germline gives CDR1 SGHKS, CDR2 YYEKEE (reference sequence). The CDR3 spells CASSLVGSTNEKLFF. For the CDR3, the DNA is TGTGCCAGCAGCTTGGTCGGGTCAACTAATGAAAAACTGTTTTTT.

The chain couples TRBV4-1 to TRBJ1-2; D remains ambiguous. V lost 2 bases and J lost 5, with 9 bases in between. The V gene's germline CDR1 is MGHRA and CDR2 YSYEKL. This CDR3 has 13 amino acids. CDR3 sequence: CASSQLEGYGYTF. CDR3 nucleotides: TGCGCCAGCAGCCAACTAGAGGGATATGGCTACACCTTC.

By share, this clone ranks as medium-sized (0.01 to 0.1%). This chain joins TRBV29-1 and TRBJ1-2, with D tentatively TRBD1 (6 bases). V gave up 4 bases and J gave up 4 bases, with 10 bases separating them. This CDR3 is 12 amino acids long. Looked up from germline, CDR1 is SQVTM and CDR2 is ANQGSEA. The CDR3: CSVGGTLYGYTF. CDR3 sequence (DNA): TGCAGCGTTGGGGGGACACTCTATGGCTACACCTTC.

The chain combines TRBV25-1 with TRBJ2-2; D not resolved. The V end was cut by 6 bases, the J end by 6 bases, with 8 bases between. This CDR3 is built from 12 residues. From germline, CDR1 is MGHDK and CDR2 SYGVNS. DNA of the CDR3: TGTGCCAGCAGCAGGTGGTCCGGGGAGCTGTTTTTT. Its translation is CASSRWSGELFF.

The count of this clone is one. This chain links TRBV10-2 with TRBJ2-3, with TRBD2 identical over 7 bases. The CDR3 contains 12 residues. Germline trimming cut 7 bases from V and 7 bases from J; bases unmatched to any gene: 5. Germline V gives CDR1 WSHSY, CDR2 SAAADI. The CDR3 sequence: CASTGGLNTQYF. CDR3 nucleotides: TGCGCCAGCACCGGGGGGTTGAATACGCAGTATTTT.

The chain combines TRBV5-1 with TRBJ2-4; D gene unclear. CDR1 is SGHRS and CDR2 is YFSETQ in the germline V gene. This CDR3 has 15 amino acids. Trimming cost V 0 bases and J 1 base, with 8 bases left between them. This CDR3 reads CASSLEYGAKNIQYF. CDR3 sequence (DNA): TGCGCCAGCAGCTTGGAGTACGGGGCCAAAAACATTCAGTACTTC.

V gene TRBV2 combines with J gene TRBJ1-1, with D possibly TRBD1 on 5 matching bases. This CDR3 has 13 amino acids. V was pared by 6 bases and J by 3 bases, with 11 bases between. Germline CDR1 reads SNHLY; CDR2 reads FYNNEI. The CDR3 DNA is TGTGCCAGCAGGGCGACAGTTTACACTGAAGCTTTCTTT. Encoded protein: CASRATVYTEAFF.

The chain has TRBV29-1 and TRBJ1-1; maybe TRBD1 (6 bases). CDR1 SQVTM and CDR2 ANQGSEA come from the germline V gene. The ends were cut back, 7 bases at V and 4 bases at J, with 16 bases in the middle. This CDR3 has 13 residues. CDR3 DNA: TGCAGCGGGAAAGGGGGATCGGGCACTGAAGCTTTCTTT. This translates into CSGKGGSGTEAFF.

The rearrangement joins TRBV27 to TRBJ1-2; D is unclear. V lost 0 bases and J 6 bases, leaving 11 bases between the germline ends. CDR3 size: 14 residues. Germline lookup yields CDR1 MNHEY and CDR2 SMNVEV (reference sequence). Here the CDR3 reads CASSLSRVTDGYTF. CDR3 bases: TGTGCCAGCAGTTTATCCCGGGTAACTGATGGCTACACCTTC.

V usage is TRBV7-9 and J usage is TRBJ1-4, with 7 bases that match TRBD1. Germline V lookup: CDR1 SEHNR, CDR2 FQNEAQ (reference sequence). The V segment lost 6 bases and the J segment 0 bases; nucleotides outside the gene matches: 7. This CDR3 has 16 residues. CDR3 residues: CASSPTGASTNEKLFF. Here the CDR3 DNA reads TGTGCCAGCAGTCCAACAGGGGCCTCAACTAATGAAAAACTGTTTTTT.

The rearrangement links TRBV27 to TRBJ2-3, with TRBD1 identical over 7 bases. Per germline, CDR1 MNHEY and CDR2 SMNVEV (reference sequence). After removal of 4 bases from V and 0 bases from J, the junction contained 4 bases not matched to a gene. CDR3 length: 15 residues. This chain's CDR3 is CASSSYRGSTDTQYF. The CDR3 region has the DNA TGTGCCAGCAGTTCCTACAGGGGTAGCACAGATACGCAGTATTTT.

This chain uses TRBV4-1 with TRBJ2-7; the match to TRBD2 covers 7 bases. The CDR3 is 16 residues long. The V gene's germline CDR1 is MGHRA and CDR2 YSYEKL. With V trimmed by 4 bases and J by 3 bases, 12 bases remained unmatched. The CDR3 DNA is TGCGCCAGCAGCCCCCAGGGAGGGTTAGGGATCTACGAGCAGTACTTC. Translated: CASSPQGGLGIYEQYF.

V and J are TRBV6-5 and TRBJ1-1; tentatively, D is TRBD1 (5 bases). CDR1 and CDR2 (germline): MNHEY, SVGAGI. The CDR3 consists of 16 residues. V lost 4 bases to trimming and J lost 6 bases, with 21 bases between them. The CDR3 region is CASSSWGEGRTAEAFF. The DNA of the CDR3 is TGTGCCAGCAGTTCCTGGGGGGAAGGGCGTACCGCTGAAGCTTTCTTT.

The chain joins TRBV6-1 to TRBJ1-1, with D unclear. Per the germline V gene, CDR1 is MNHNS and CDR2 is SASEGT. The V end lost 2 bases, the J end lost 1 base, and 8 bases lay between the germline ends. This CDR3 is 14 amino acids long. Written as DNA, the CDR3 is TGTGCCAGCAGTGAATCCACGGGGAACACTGAAGCTTTCTTT. This codes for CASSESTGNTEAFF.

The rearrangement links TRBV19 to TRBJ1-1, with TRBD1 identical over 8 bases. Germline V gives CDR1 LNHDA, CDR2 SQIVND (reference sequence). The V segment lost 6 bases and the J segment 1 base; nucleotides outside the gene matches: 7. The CDR3 totals 15 residues. CDR3 nucleotide sequence: TGTGCCAGTAGAGACCCAGGGGGCACGAACACTGAAGCTTTCTTT. Its translation is CASRDPGGTNTEAFF.

The count of this clone is one. The gene calls are TRBV12-5 and TRBJ1-1; weak D call: TRBD1 (5 bases). From germline, CDR1 is LGHNT and CDR2 FRNRAP. This CDR3 is built from 16 residues. The ends were cut back, 1 base at V and 1 base at J, with 13 bases in the middle. The CDR3 loop is CASGLGGTYTNTEAFF. DNA of the CDR3: TGTGCTAGTGGTTTGGGCGGGACCTACACGAACACTGAAGCTTTCTTT.

CDR3 DNA sequence: TGTGCCAGCAGTTACTCTGGCACAGGGGCGGCTACGGAGCAGTACTTC. Amino acid sequence: CASSYSGTGAATEQYF. V gene TRBV6-5 combines with J gene TRBJ2-7, with 7 bases lining up with TRBD1. The CDR3 runs to 16 residues. Germline V gene data show CDR1 as MNHEY and CDR2 as SVGAGI. V was pared by 0 bases and J by 7 bases, with 12 bases of the junction left unmatched.

This sequence joins TRBV5-8 and TRBJ1-4, with 7 bases lining up with TRBD1. Germline V gives CDR1 SGHTS, CDR2 YDEGEE. This CDR3 spans 15 amino acids. V lost 3 bases to trimming and J lost 4 bases; unmatched junction nucleotides: 6. The CDR3 reads CASSSGQGVNEKLFF. The CDR3, as DNA: TGTGCCAGCAGCTCTGGTCAGGGGGTTAATGAAAAACTGTTTTTT.